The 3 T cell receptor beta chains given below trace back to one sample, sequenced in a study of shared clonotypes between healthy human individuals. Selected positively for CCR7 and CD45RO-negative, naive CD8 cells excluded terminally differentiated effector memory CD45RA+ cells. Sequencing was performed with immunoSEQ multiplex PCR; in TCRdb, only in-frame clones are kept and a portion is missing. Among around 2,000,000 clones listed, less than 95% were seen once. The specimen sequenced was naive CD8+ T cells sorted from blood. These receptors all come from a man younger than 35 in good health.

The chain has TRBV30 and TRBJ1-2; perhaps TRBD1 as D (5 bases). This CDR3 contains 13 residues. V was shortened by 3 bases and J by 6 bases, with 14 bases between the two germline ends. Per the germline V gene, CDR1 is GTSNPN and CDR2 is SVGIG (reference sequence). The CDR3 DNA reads TGTGCCTGGAGCTCTTTGGGGGGGAATGGCTACACCTTC. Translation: CAWSSLGGNGYTF. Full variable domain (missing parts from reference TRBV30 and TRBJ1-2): SQTIHQWPATLVQPVGSPLSLECTVEGTSNPNLYWYRQAAGRGLQLLFYSVGIGQISSEVPQNLSASRPQDRQFILSSKKLLLSDSGFYLCAWSSLGGNGYTFGSGTRLTVV.

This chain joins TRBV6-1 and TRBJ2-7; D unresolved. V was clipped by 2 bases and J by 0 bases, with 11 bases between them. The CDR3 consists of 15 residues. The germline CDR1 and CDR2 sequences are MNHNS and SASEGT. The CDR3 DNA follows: TGTGCCAGCAGTGAATGGGTCGGACGCTCCTACGAGCAGTACTTC. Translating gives CASSEWVGRSYEQYF.

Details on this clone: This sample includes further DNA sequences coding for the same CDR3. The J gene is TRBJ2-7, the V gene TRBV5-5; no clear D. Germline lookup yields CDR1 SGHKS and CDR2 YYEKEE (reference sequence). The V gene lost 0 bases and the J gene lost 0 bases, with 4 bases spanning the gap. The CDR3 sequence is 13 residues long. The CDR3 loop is CASSLDISYEQYF. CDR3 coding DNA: TGTGCCAGCAGCTTGGACATCTCCTACGAGCAGTACTTC.